The 15 T cell receptor beta chains presented below share a single source sample, sequenced in a study of T-cell reconstitution after alpha-beta-depleted transplantation in children. Preparation of the TCRbeta library involved a method that used unique molecular identifiers. TCRdb re-derived calls from the PCR reads in MiXCR, one entry per CDR3 protein. Of hundreds of thousands of distinct CDR3 sequences in the sample, roughly 15% are singletons; the top ten hold 4.3%. Sequencing used PBMCs, obtained from the stem cell graft. The receptors were gathered from a human donor who donated a stem cell graft to a child with Fanconi anemia.

This chain uses TRBV4-3 with TRBJ2-7, with 10 bases identical to TRBD1. The CDR3 spans 18 residues. Trimming took 0 bases from V and 2 from J; bases not matched to a gene: 10. In germline, CDR1 is LGHNA, CDR2 YSLEER. The DNA for the CDR3 is TGCGCCAGCAGCCAAGATCCCCAAGGGGGGACAGGGGCCTACGAGCAGTACGTC. This gives the protein CASSQDPQGGTGAYEQYV.

This clonotype was counted many times. CDR3 in DNA: TGCGCCAGCAGCTTGGACACTAACACCGGGGAGCTGTTTTTT. Protein: CASSLDTNTGELFF. The gene calls are TRBV5-1 and TRBJ2-2; no clear D. The ends were cut back, 0 bases at V and 2 bases at J, with 5 bases in the middle. From germline, CDR1 is SGHRS and CDR2 YFSETQ. The CDR3 has 14 residues.

CDR3 protein: CASSYSRAETYGYTF. CDR3 nucleotides: TGTGCCAGCAGTTACTCGAGGGCCGAAACATATGGCTACACCTTC. The rearrangement joins TRBV6-2 or TRBV6-3 to TRBJ1-2; D unclear. This CDR3 has 15 amino acids. Between the trimmed V and J ends, which lost 0 bases and 5 bases, there was a span of 13 bases. The germline gives CDR1 MNHEY, CDR2 SVGEGT.

This clonotype was seen at least ten times. J is TRBJ2-3 and V is TRBV6-5, with 9 nucleotides matching TRBD2. The CDR3 is made up of 14 amino acids. Germline CDR1 MNHEY, CDR2 SVGAGI. With 2 bases clipped from V and 7 bases from J, the junction kept 4 bases outside the gene matches. CDR3 sequence reads: CASSYGTSINTQYF. The CDR3 DNA reads TGTGCCAGCAGTTACGGGACTAGCATTAATACGCAGTATTTT.

The V gene is TRBV20-1, the J gene TRBJ1-2, with D possibly TRBD1 on 6 matching bases. V was shortened by 3 bases and J by 8 bases, with 19 bases between the two germline ends. The CDR3 has 14 residues. The germline V gene encodes CDR1 DFQATT and CDR2 SNEGSKA (reference sequence). The CDR3 DNA sequence: TGCAGTGCTAGCGGTGGACAGCCAGTCGCGGGCTACACCTTC. Protein product: CSASGGQPVAGYTF.

This clonotype came up a few times. The chain joins TRBV5-1 to TRBJ2-1; D possibly corresponds to TRBD2 (7 bases). Germline-derived CDR1 and CDR2 are SGHRS and YFSETQ. CDR3 length: 15 amino acids. The V and J ends lost 1 base and 5 bases respectively, with 13 bases between them. DNA for the CDR3: TGCGCCAGCAGCTTGTTAGGGGGGGAGCACAATGAGCAGTTCTTC. It is translated as CASSLLGGEHNEQFF.

V is TRBV12-3 or TRBV12-4 and J is TRBJ2-3, with D maybe TRBD2 (7 bases). CDR3 length: 15 residues. V shed 8 bases and J shed 6 bases, with 21 bases lying between them. The CDR3 spells CASGGGFGGLDTQYF. Here the CDR3 DNA reads TGTGCCAGCGGGGGGGGTTTTGGGGGCCTCGATACGCAGTATTTT.

This sequence joins TRBV11-2 and TRBJ1-1; TRBD1 matches at 11 bases. Trimming took 4 bases from V and 3 from J; bases not matched to a gene: 4. The V gene's germline CDR1 is SGHAT and CDR2 FQNNGV. The CDR3 totals 15 residues. The CDR3 nucleotides are TGTGCCAGCAGCTCCGGGACAGGGGGAGACACTGAAGCTTTCTTT. It yields the protein CASSSGTGGDTEAFF.

The chain carries TRBV20-1 and TRBJ2-3; D perhaps matches TRBD1 (6 bases). The CDR3 has 12 amino acids. Trimming took 3 bases from V and 7 from J, leaving 11 bases between them. Germline assignment: CDR1 DFQATT and CDR2 SNEGSKA (reference sequence). The CDR3 loop reads CSARDSSNTQYF. DNA for the CDR3: TGCAGTGCTAGGGACAGTAGTAATACGCAGTATTTT.

At least ten counts were recorded for this clonotype. The chain is built from TRBV11-2 and TRBJ2-5; TRBD2 matches 12 bases. The CDR3 consists of 16 residues. V lost 0 bases and J lost 5; bases outside the gene matches: 4. The germline V gene has CDR1 SGHAT and CDR2 FQNNGV. For the CDR3, the DNA is TGTGCCAGCAGCTTAGATCTAGCGGGGGGGCGCGAGACCCAGTACTTC. Residues: CASSLDLAGGRETQYF. Drawing the rest from reference TRBV11-2 and TRBJ2-5, the complete variable domain is EAGVAQSPRYKIIEKRQSVAFWCNPISGHATLYWYQQILGQGPKLLIQFQNNGVVDDSQLPKDRFSAERLKGVDSTLKIQPAKLEDSAVYLCASSLDLAGGRETQYFGPGTRLLVL.

This clonotype was counted a few times. The chain combines TRBV3-1 with TRBJ2-3; no clear D. The CDR3 extends over 17 amino acids. Trimming shortened V by 3 bases and J by 5 bases, and 21 bases separated the two germline ends. CDR1 and CDR2 (germline): LGHDT, YNNKEL (reference sequence). CDR3 sequence (DNA): TGTGCCAGCAGCCACCCCCTTTATGGGCAGTTGGAAGATACGCAGTATTTT. It is translated as CASSHPLYGQLEDTQYF.

This clonotype was counted a few times. This chain links TRBV18 with TRBJ2-2; D unclear. This CDR3 region has 12 residues. Trimming left V 5 bases short and J 7 bases short, with 8 bases between. Germline-derived CDR1 and CDR2 are KGHSH and LQKENI. CDR3 bases: TGTGCCAGCTCAAGGCCTCGCGGGGAGCTGTTTTTT. Its translation: CASSRPRGELFF.

This clonotype showed up just a few times. The chain carries TRBV7-9 and TRBJ2-5, with a weak D call TRBD2 (6 bases). The germline gives CDR1 SEHNR, CDR2 FQNEAQ (reference sequence). This CDR3 region has 16 residues. V dropped 2 bases and J dropped 5 bases, with 18 bases sitting between them. In DNA, the CDR3 is TGTGCCAGCAGCTTATTCCGGGACTCATTATGGGAGACCCAGTACTTC. Protein sequence: CASSLFRDSLWETQYF.

This clonotype was seen more than once but under ten times. The V call is TRBV20-1, the J call TRBJ1-4; D is undetermined. The CDR3 loop spans 13 amino acids. V was trimmed by 0 bases and J by 8 bases, leaving 10 bases between them. Germline CDR1 reads DFQATT; CDR2 reads SNEGSKA (reference sequence). In DNA form, the CDR3 reads TGCAGTGCTAGAGATATGGAGGACGAAAAACTGTTTTTT. As protein: CSARDMEDEKLFF.

This clonotype showed up just a few times. This chain joins TRBV20-1 and TRBJ1-2; 11 bases line up with TRBD1. This CDR3 contains 15 residues. The V segment lost 0 bases and the J segment 4 bases; nucleotides outside the gene matches: 4. CDR1 is DFQATT, CDR2 SNEGSKA, per germline (reference sequence). The CDR3 bases are TGCAGTGCTAGAGATAGGACAGGGGGCGTCTATGGCTACACCTTC. It specifies CSARDRTGGVYGYTF.